The rows below give T cell receptor beta chains drawn from one sample of a study of T cell responses to AZD1222 COVID-19 vaccine. The table came from immunoSEQ multiplex PCR; TCRdb's copy has only in-frame clones and leaves some out. The sample has roughly 130,000 clones; just over 85% are singletons. Sequences were derived from peripheral blood, sampled on day 0 of MenACWY control vaccination. These receptors originate from an adult in good health. Both conserved end residues are part of each CDR3. A D gene is named only where the DNA matches it firmly. Size tells how often a clone was seen (once, few, many) or the class of an expanded clone, and some rows leave it out.

v_call: TRBV24-1
clone_size: .
d_call: TRBD1
j_call: TRBJ1-2
cdr3_aa: CATLYRDSLIHRGYTF
cdr3_nt: TGTGCCACCCTCTACCGGGACAGTCTAATCCATCGGGGCTACACCTTC

v_call: TRBV12-3/TRBV12-4
clone_size: .
d_call: .
j_call: TRBJ2-1
cdr3_aa: CASSWADVNEQFF
cdr3_nt: TGTGCCAGCAGTTGGGCTGACGTCAATGAGCAGTTCTTC

v_call: TRBV28
clone_size: .
d_call: .
j_call: TRBJ2-7
cdr3_aa: CASRIRDQSSYEQYF
cdr3_nt: TGTGCCAGCAGGATCCGGGATCAAAGCTCCTACGAGCAGTACTTC

v_call: TRBV2
clone_size: .
d_call: .
j_call: TRBJ2-7
cdr3_aa: CASSAARHLTYEQYF
cdr3_nt: TGTGCCAGCAGTGCAGCCCGACACTTAACCTACGAGCAGTACTTC

v_call: TRBV7-9
clone_size: .
d_call: .
j_call: TRBJ2-7
cdr3_aa: CASREENRREQYF
cdr3_nt: TGTGCCAGCAGGGAAGAGAACAGGCGCGAGCAGTACTTC

v_call: TRBV18
clone_size: .
d_call: .
j_call: TRBJ2-6
cdr3_aa: CASSPRGYGANVLTF
cdr3_nt: TGTGCCAGCTCACCGCGGGGTTATGGGGCCAACGTCCTGACTTTC

v_call: TRBV7-9
clone_size: .
d_call: TRBD2
j_call: TRBJ2-1
cdr3_aa: CASSLDGTSSRLF
cdr3_nt: TGTGCCAGCAGCTTAGATGGGACTAGCTCCCGTCTCTTC

v_call: TRBV5-4
clone_size: .
d_call: .
j_call: TRBJ2-7
cdr3_aa: CASSLAVARTYEQYF
cdr3_nt: TGTGCCAGCAGCTTGGCCGTAGCGCGTACCTACGAGCAGTACTTC

v_call: TRBV20-1
clone_size: .
d_call: TRBD2
j_call: TRBJ2-2
cdr3_aa: CSASLFAGGTGELFF
cdr3_nt: TGCAGTGCTAGTTTGTTTGCGGGAGGTACCGGGGAGCTGTTTTTT

v_call: TRBV5-4
clone_size: few
d_call: .
j_call: TRBJ1-1
cdr3_aa: CASSYNSAGGTEAFF
cdr3_nt: TGTGCCAGCAGCTATAACAGTGCCGGCGGGACTGAAGCTTTCTTT

v_call: TRBV19
clone_size: .
d_call: .
j_call: TRBJ1-1
cdr3_aa: CASSVDRNTEAFF
cdr3_nt: TGTGCCAGTAGTGTGGACAGGAACACTGAAGCTTTCTTT

v_call: TRBV29-1
clone_size: .
d_call: .
j_call: TRBJ2-2
cdr3_aa: CSADTGNTGELFF
cdr3_nt: TGCAGCGCTGACACAGGGAACACCGGGGAGCTGTTTTTT

v_call: TRBV3-1/TRBV3-2
clone_size: .
d_call: .
j_call: TRBJ1-2
cdr3_aa: CASSPRRRAGADYYGYTF
cdr3_nt: TGTGCCAGCAGCCCCAGAAGAAGGGCAGGGGCAGACTACTATGGCTACACCTTC

v_call: TRBV9
clone_size: .
d_call: .
j_call: TRBJ2-2
cdr3_aa: CASSVLQRAGTGELFF
cdr3_nt: TGTGCCAGCAGCGTACTCCAGAGGGCAGGTACCGGGGAGCTGTTTTTT

v_call: TRBV11-2
clone_size: .
d_call: TRBD2
j_call: TRBJ2-7
cdr3_aa: CASSLVSGGYEQYF
cdr3_nt: TGTGCCAGCAGCTTAGTTAGCGGGGGGTACGAGCAGTACTTC

v_call: TRBV6-6
clone_size: .
d_call: .
j_call: TRBJ2-7
cdr3_aa: CASSFKLRVFHEQYF
cdr3_nt: TGTGCCAGCAGTTTTAAATTAAGGGTCTTCCACGAGCAGTACTTC

v_call: TRBV7-9
clone_size: .
d_call: TRBD1
j_call: TRBJ1-4
cdr3_aa: CASSRGQGYEKLFF
cdr3_nt: TGTGCCAGCAGCCGGGGACAGGGTTATGAAAAACTGTTTTTT

v_call: TRBV5-4
clone_size: few
d_call: TRBD1
j_call: TRBJ2-7
cdr3_aa: CASSWDRELEQYF
cdr3_nt: TGTGCCAGCAGCTGGGACAGGGAACTAGAGCAGTACTTC

v_call: TRBV19
clone_size: .
d_call: TRBD2
j_call: TRBJ2-1
cdr3_aa: CASSWVSGGLPSYNEQFF
cdr3_nt: TGTGCCAGTAGTTGGGTAAGCGGGGGGCTTCCCTCCTACAATGAGCAGTTCTTC

v_call: TRBV4-2
clone_size: .
d_call: TRBD1
j_call: TRBJ1-5
cdr3_aa: CASSLRTRQGPQPQHF
cdr3_nt: TGTGCCAGCAGCCTCCGAACGAGACAGGGCCCTCAGCCCCAGCATTTT

v_call: TRBV4-1
clone_size: .
d_call: TRBD1
j_call: TRBJ1-5
cdr3_aa: CASSQGLGTGGTDQHF
cdr3_nt: TGCGCCAGCAGCCAAGGTCTTGGGACAGGGGGCACGGACCAGCATTTT

v_call: TRBV7-2
clone_size: .
d_call: .
j_call: TRBJ1-6
cdr3_aa: CASSLVPRRGYSPLHF
cdr3_nt: TGTGCCAGCAGCTTAGTGCCCCGACGGGGCTATTCACCCCTCCACTTT

v_call: TRBV25-1
clone_size: .
d_call: .
j_call: TRBJ2-1
cdr3_aa: CASSQGSRGSHNEQFF
cdr3_nt: TGTGCCAGCAGTCAGGGATCTAGGGGGAGCCACAATGAGCAGTTCTTC

v_call: TRBV11-2
clone_size: .
d_call: .
j_call: TRBJ1-1
cdr3_aa: CASSLGGVTEAFF
cdr3_nt: TGTGCCAGCAGCTTAGGTGGGGTAACTGAAGCTTTCTTT

v_call: TRBV5-6
clone_size: few
d_call: .
j_call: TRBJ2-7
cdr3_aa: CASSQRREQYF
cdr3_nt: TGTGCCAGCAGCCAGAGACGGGAGCAGTACTTC

v_call: TRBV5-1
clone_size: .
d_call: .
j_call: TRBJ2-7
cdr3_aa: CASRKDQGGSYEQYF
cdr3_nt: TGCGCCAGCAGAAAAGATCAGGGGGGGTCCTACGAGCAGTACTTC

v_call: TRBV9
clone_size: .
d_call: TRBD2
j_call: TRBJ2-1
cdr3_aa: CASSVATSGRGGSEQFF
cdr3_nt: TGTGCCAGCAGCGTAGCTACTAGCGGGAGGGGGGGCAGTGAGCAGTTCTTC

v_call: TRBV4-1
clone_size: .
d_call: .
j_call: TRBJ2-7
cdr3_aa: CASSQVGSGNEQYF
cdr3_nt: TGCGCCAGCAGCCAGGTGGGGTCCGGGAACGAGCAGTACTTC

v_call: TRBV2
clone_size: .
d_call: .
j_call: TRBJ1-5
cdr3_aa: CASKRGFDNQPQHF
cdr3_nt: TGTGCCAGCAAAAGAGGGTTCGACAATCAGCCCCAGCATTTT

v_call: TRBV14
clone_size: few
d_call: .
j_call: TRBJ2-7
cdr3_aa: CASSQDLDAYEQYF
cdr3_nt: TGTGCCAGCAGCCAAGATCTAGACGCCTACGAGCAGTACTTC

v_call: TRBV7-2
clone_size: .
d_call: TRBD2
j_call: TRBJ2-7
cdr3_aa: CASSLGRTSGVDSPYEQYF
cdr3_nt: TGTGCCAGCAGCTTAGGACGGACTAGCGGGGTAGATTCCCCCTACGAGCAGTACTTC

v_call: TRBV5-1
clone_size: .
d_call: TRBD1
j_call: TRBJ1-5
cdr3_aa: CASSLAPDRGDQPQHF
cdr3_nt: TGCGCCAGCAGCTTGGCCCCGGACAGGGGAGATCAGCCCCAGCATTTT

v_call: TRBV5-5
clone_size: .
d_call: .
j_call: TRBJ1-2
cdr3_aa: CASSLEARVIYGYTF
cdr3_nt: TGTGCCAGCAGCTTGGAGGCCAGGGTCATCTATGGCTACACCTTC

v_call: TRBV28
clone_size: .
d_call: .
j_call: TRBJ1-5
cdr3_aa: CASMAGPSREPQHF
cdr3_nt: TGTGCCAGCATGGCAGGCCCTTCGAGGGAGCCCCAGCATTTT

v_call: TRBV5-5
clone_size: .
d_call: .
j_call: TRBJ1-1
cdr3_aa: CASSPSPPEAFF
cdr3_nt: TGTGCCAGCAGCCCATCCCCTCCCGAAGCTTTCTTT

v_call: TRBV28
clone_size: .
d_call: .
j_call: TRBJ1-3
cdr3_aa: CASSSGRAGNTIYF
cdr3_nt: TGTGCCAGCAGCAGCGGGAGGGCTGGAAACACCATATATTTT

v_call: TRBV28
clone_size: .
d_call: .
j_call: TRBJ1-4
cdr3_aa: CASSLFVSNGDTTNEKLFF
cdr3_nt: TGTGCCAGCAGTTTATTTGTTTCTAACGGTGATACAACTAATGAAAAACTGTTTTTT

v_call: TRBV19
clone_size: few
d_call: .
j_call: TRBJ1-3
cdr3_aa: CASGRGEYTIYF
cdr3_nt: TGTGCCAGCGGGAGGGGTGAATACACCATATATTTT

v_call: TRBV7-9
clone_size: .
d_call: .
j_call: TRBJ1-2
cdr3_aa: CASSRQQMGYGYTF
cdr3_nt: TGTGCCAGCAGTCGACAGCAGATGGGCTATGGCTACACCTTC

v_call: TRBV6-5
clone_size: .
d_call: TRBD1
j_call: TRBJ1-4
cdr3_aa: CASSIPGTGSEKLFF
cdr3_nt: TGTGCCAGCAGTATTCCCGGGACAGGGAGTGAAAAACTGTTTTTT

v_call: TRBV6-1
clone_size: .
d_call: TRBD1
j_call: TRBJ1-1
cdr3_aa: CASSVSARGGLNTEAFF
cdr3_nt: TGTGCCAGCAGTGTAAGCGCCAGGGGGGGGCTGAATACTGAAGCTTTCTTT

v_call: TRBV6-5
clone_size: once
d_call: .
j_call: TRBJ2-7
cdr3_aa: CASSTSVPSGYEQYF
cdr3_nt: .

v_call: TRBV5-4
clone_size: .
d_call: TRBD1
j_call: TRBJ1-2
cdr3_aa: CASSRGGDRNYGYTF
cdr3_nt: TGTGCCAGCAGCCGGGGAGGGGACAGGAACTATGGCTACACCTTC

v_call: TRBV3-1/TRBV3-2
clone_size: .
d_call: TRBD1
j_call: TRBJ1-2
cdr3_aa: CASSQSGQGPYGYTF
cdr3_nt: TGTGCCAGCAGCCAATCTGGACAGGGACCCTATGGCTACACCTTC

v_call: TRBV7-2
clone_size: .
d_call: .
j_call: TRBJ2-5
cdr3_aa: CASSLVGIGETQYF
cdr3_nt: TGTGCCAGCAGCTTAGTCGGGATAGGGGAGACCCAGTACTTC

v_call: TRBV4-2
clone_size: .
d_call: TRBD1
j_call: TRBJ1-2
cdr3_aa: CASSQEFGGQGFYYGYTF
cdr3_nt: TGTGCCAGCAGCCAAGAATTCGGGGGACAGGGGTTCTACTATGGCTACACCTTC